The 21 T cell receptor beta chains given below trace back to one sample, sequenced in a study of blood T cells in healthy people across ages. Sample-barcoded 5' priming and a J-beta primer mix drove a second PCR of about 6 to 11 cycles. TCRdb redid the calling of the 5' RACE reads with MiXCR, one entry per CDR3 protein. This table holds around 1,500,000 distinct CDR3 sequences, 28% found once. Material: blood. All receptors derive from a woman aged 30 to 39 in good health.

The chain uses TRBV5-4 and TRBJ2-5, with a possible D match to TRBD1 (7 bases). The CDR3 consists of 13 residues. The V and J ends lost 4 bases and 7 bases respectively, with 14 bases between them. Germline assignment: CDR1 SGHNT and CDR2 YYREEE (reference sequence). The chain's CDR3 is CASSRGQEGTQYF. CDR3 DNA: TGTGCCAGCAGCCGCGGACAGGAGGGGACCCAGTACTTC.

The V gene is TRBV7-2, the J gene TRBJ2-7; 8 positions match TRBD1. Germline V CDR1 and CDR2: SGHTA, FQGNSA. This CDR3 comprises 14 residues. V dropped 5 bases and J dropped 5; count of bases not matched to a gene: 8. CDR3 in DNA: TGTGCCAGCAGCATCTCCGGGACAGGAAACGAGCAGTACTTC. This encodes CASSISGTGNEQYF.

This clonotype has at least ten counts. The chain joins TRBV6-6 to TRBJ1-2; possible D gene TRBD1, 6 bases. In germline, CDR1 is MNHNY, CDR2 SVGAGI (reference sequence). Trimming removed 2 bases at V and 6 bases at J, with 10 bases between. This CDR3 is 13 amino acids long. The CDR3 DNA reads TGTGCCAGCAGTTACGGGTCAGGGGATGGCTACACCTTC. It is translated as CASSYGSGDGYTF.

This clonotype was counted only a few times. V usage is TRBV7-9 and J usage is TRBJ2-7, with D maybe TRBD2 (6 bases). V lost 4 bases and J 3 bases, leaving 16 bases between the germline ends. CDR3 length: 15 amino acids. Germline values: CDR1 SEHNR, CDR2 FQNEAQ (reference sequence). The CDR3 spells CASSSGWKGGYEQYF. CDR3 DNA: TGTGCCAGCAGCTCGGGGTGGAAGGGAGGCTACGAGCAGTACTTC. Full variable domain (outside the CDR3, taken from reference TRBV7-9 and TRBJ2-7): DTGVSQNPRHKITKRGQNVTFRCDPISEHNRLYWYRQTLGQGPEFLTYFQNEAQLEKSRLLSDRFSAERPKGSFSTLEIQRTEQGDSAMYLCASSSGWKGGYEQYFGPGTRLTVT.

The V gene is TRBV9, the J gene TRBJ2-3; D remains ambiguous. Deletions cut 0 bases from V and 1 base from J, with 6 bases between. The CDR3 loop spans 14 amino acids. Germline-derived CDR1 and CDR2 are SGDLS and YYNGEE. CDR3 nucleotide sequence: TGTGCCAGCAGCGTAGCGGTCGGCACAGATACGCAGTATTTT. It specifies CASSVAVGTDTQYF. The variable domain in full, with the rest retrieved from reference TRBV9 and TRBJ2-3, is DSGVTQTPKHLITATGQRVTLRCSPRSGDLSVYWYQQSLDQGLQFLIQYYNGEERAKGNILERFSAQQFPDLHSELNLSSLELGDSALYFCASSVAVGTDTQYFGPGTRLTVL.

V is TRBV12-3 or TRBV12-4 and J is TRBJ2-1; D is perhaps TRBD1 (5 bases). The ends were cut back, 7 bases at V and 9 bases at J, with 13 bases in the middle. The CDR3 covers 12 residues. CDR3 loop: CASNSDRSEQFF. The CDR3 DNA follows: TGTGCCAGCAACAGTGACAGATCTGAGCAGTTCTTC.

Details on this clonotype: At one end, the junction sequence differs from germline, possibly due to a read error. This sequence joins TRBV25-1 and TRBJ2-5, with D hard to call. Judging by the DNA end, TRBJ2-7 fits better; the J call may be wrong. Germline-derived CDR1 and CDR2 are MGHDK and SYGVNS. The CDR3 consists of 15 residues. Here the CDR3 reads CVSSEFGGSRDEQYF. The CDR3 region has the DNA TGTGTCAGCAGTGAATTCGGTGGGTCAAGGGACGAGCAGTACTTC.

The genes are TRBV11-2 and TRBJ1-4; the match to TRBD1 covers 8 bases. J was trimmed by 15 bases and V by 4 bases; bases with no gene match: 16. Germline CDR1 and CDR2: SGHAT and FQNNGV. The CDR3 consists of 15 residues. The CDR3 is CASSSGTGRSRKVFF. The CDR3 DNA is TGTGCCAGCAGCTCGGGGACAGGCAGATCGAGAAAGGTGTTTTTT. Based on the CDR3 plus reference TRBV11-2 and TRBJ1-4, the full variable domain is EAGVAQSPRYKIIEKRQSVAFWCNPISGHATLYWYQQILGQGPKLLIQFQNNGVVDDSQLPKDRFSAERLKGVDSTLKIQPAKLEDSAVYLCASSSGTGRSRKVFFGSGTQLSVL.

In this sample, this clonotype turned up a few times. One end of the junction varies from germline; a read error may be responsible. The chain combines TRBV5-1 with TRBJ1-2, with TRBD1 matching over 7 bases. This CDR3 has 15 residues. Germline assignment: CDR1 SGHRS and CDR2 YFSETQ. This CDR3 reads CTSSKSTGFGYGYTF. CDR3 nucleotide sequence: TGCACCAGCAGCAAATCGACAGGGTTCGGCTATGGCTACACCTTC.

V is TRBV15 and J is TRBJ2-4; TRBD2 matches at 7 bases. The DNA end lines up better with TRBJ2-7; the J call may be wrong. The CDR3 is 12 amino acids. Germline values: CDR1 LNHNV, CDR2 YYDKDF (reference sequence). CDR3 coding DNA: TGTGCCACCGGGTCGGGGGGCTACGAGCAGTACTTC. This gives the protein CATGSGGYEQYF.

The chain links TRBV20-1 to TRBJ2-5; perhaps TRBD1 as D (6 bases). CDR1 DFQATT and CDR2 SNEGSKA come from the germline V gene (reference sequence). The V end was cut by 0 bases, the J end by 1 base, with 12 bases between. CDR3 length equals 15 residues. Here the CDR3 DNA reads TGCAGTGCTAGAGAATGGGCAGGGGCCCAAGAGACCCAGTACTTC. Translated, it gives CSAREWAGAQETQYF.

This clonotype was observed a few times. This rearrangement joins TRBV7-2 to TRBJ2-5; the D is unclear. The CDR3 is made up of 13 amino acids. Per the germline V gene, CDR1 is SGHTA and CDR2 is FQGNSA. Trimming left V 3 bases short and J 6 bases short, with 11 bases between. In DNA form, the CDR3 reads TGTGCCAGCAGCTTCAGAGTCGAGCAGACCCAGTACTTC. This sequence encodes CASSFRVEQTQYF. Based on the CDR3 plus reference TRBV7-2 and TRBJ2-5, the full variable domain is GAGVSQSPSNKVTEKGKDVELRCDPISGHTALYWYRQSLGQGLEFLIYFQGNSAPDKSGLPSDRFSAERTGGSVSTLTIQRTQQEDSAVYLCASSFRVEQTQYFGPGTRLLVL.

Turning to this clonotype: It may be a read error: a sequence one base away is much more abundant. The chain has TRBV6-5 and TRBJ2-3; D gene uncertain. V was trimmed by 7 bases and J by 0 bases, leaving 8 bases between them. This CDR3 spans 13 amino acids. Germline CDR1 is MNHEY and CDR2 is SVGAGI. The CDR3: CASKKISTDTQYF. The CDR3, as DNA: TGTGCCAGCAAGAAAATTAGCACAGATACGCAGTATTTT.

The chain links TRBV20-1 to TRBJ1-1, with D possibly TRBD1 on 5 matching bases. V gave up 0 bases and J gave up 9 bases, with 11 bases separating them. CDR1 and CDR2 (germline): DFQATT, SNEGSKA (reference sequence). The CDR3 length is 12 residues. Written as DNA, the CDR3 is TGCAGTGCTAGAGAAGGGGTTTCGAAAGCTTTCTTT. Its protein is CSAREGVSKAFF.

This sequence joins TRBV12-5 and TRBJ2-6; D may be TRBD1 (6 bases). Germline loops: CDR1 LGHNT, CDR2 FRNRAP. This CDR3 has 15 amino acids. The V end was cut by 6 bases, the J end by 2 bases, with 11 bases between. The CDR3 reads CASGTKGAGANVLTF. CDR3 DNA sequence: TGTGCTAGTGGCACTAAGGGGGCTGGGGCCAACGTCCTGACTTTC.

The chain couples TRBV5-4 to TRBJ1-2, with D unclear. CDR3 length: 13 residues. The germline gives CDR1 SGHNT, CDR2 YYREEE (reference sequence). Trimming took off 1 base at V and 6 bases at J, with 10 bases between the two ends. The CDR3 region is CASSLWLPDGYTF. The CDR3 bases are TGTGCCAGCAGCTTGTGGCTGCCGGATGGCTACACCTTC.

About this clonotype itself: A much larger clone lies a single base off, so this may be a read error. The genes are TRBV20-1 and TRBJ2-4, with D perhaps given as TRBD1 or TRBD2 (6 bases each). This CDR3 has 13 amino acids. The germline V gene encodes CDR1 DFQATT and CDR2 SNEGSKA (reference sequence). V was pared by 3 bases and J by 13 bases, with 19 bases between. The CDR3 region has the DNA TGCAGTGCTAGCGGGGGCCTCTACAATGAGCAGTACTTC. Encoded protein: CSASGGLYNEQYF.

This clonotype showed up just a few times. The chain joins TRBV6-2 or TRBV6-3 to TRBJ2-7; TRBD2 aligns across 13 bases. Germline assignment: CDR1 MNHEY and CDR2 SVGEGT. The length of the CDR3 is 16 residues. V gave up 4 bases and J gave up 0 bases; unmatched junction bases: 3. This CDR3 reads CASSSTSGGTSYEQYF. Here the CDR3 DNA reads TGTGCCAGCAGTTCGACTAGCGGGGGGACCTCCTACGAGCAGTACTTC.

This clonotype has a handful of counts. The chain uses TRBV27 and TRBJ2-7; possible D gene TRBD2, 6 bases. This CDR3 spans 15 amino acids. The germline gives CDR1 MNHEY, CDR2 SMNVEV (reference sequence). The V and J ends lost 10 bases and 2 bases respectively, with 21 bases between them. The CDR3 sequence is CAINDKDYQTYEQYF. DNA for the CDR3: TGTGCCATCAATGACAAGGACTACCAAACCTACGAGCAGTACTTC.

The chain recombines TRBV12-3 or TRBV12-4 with TRBJ1-1, with D tentatively TRBD1 (5 bases). The CDR3 runs 13 residues. With 6 bases removed from V and 6 bases from J, the gap between germline ends came to 14 bases. The CDR3 DNA follows: TGTGCCAGCAGCGTCAGGGTCGGCCCTGAAGCTTTCTTT. Its protein product is CASSVRVGPEAFF.

This clonotype was seen more than once but under ten times. The chain carries TRBV6-1 and TRBJ1-2; 10 bases line up with TRBD1. V shed 6 bases, J shed 8 bases, and the junction held 12 bases outside the gene matches. The CDR3 is 15 residues long. Germline-derived CDR1 and CDR2 are MNHNS and SASEGT. The CDR3 protein is CASSTPTWTGGGYTF. The CDR3 DNA reads as TGTGCCAGCAGCACACCTACCTGGACAGGGGGAGGCTACACCTTC.